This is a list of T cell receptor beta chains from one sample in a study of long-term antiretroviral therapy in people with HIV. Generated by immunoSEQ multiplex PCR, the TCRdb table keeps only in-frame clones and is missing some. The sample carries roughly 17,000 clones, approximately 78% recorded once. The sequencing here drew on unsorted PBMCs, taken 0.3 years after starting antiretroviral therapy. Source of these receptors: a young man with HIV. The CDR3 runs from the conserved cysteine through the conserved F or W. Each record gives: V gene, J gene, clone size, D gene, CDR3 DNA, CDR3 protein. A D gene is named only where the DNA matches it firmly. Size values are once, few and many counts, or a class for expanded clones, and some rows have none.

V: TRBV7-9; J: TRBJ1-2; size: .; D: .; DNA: TGTGCCAGCAGCCCTGACGTTGGCTACACCTTC; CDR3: CASSPDVGYTF
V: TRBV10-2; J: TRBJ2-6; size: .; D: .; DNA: TGCGCCAGCAGGACCCGGTCGCCACCCGAATCTGGGGCCAACGTCCTGACTTTC; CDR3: CASRTRSPPESGANVLTF
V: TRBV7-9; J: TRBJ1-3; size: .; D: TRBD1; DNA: TGTGCCAGCAGTAAGGGACAGGGTCCTGGAAACACCATATATTTT; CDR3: CASSKGQGPGNTIYF
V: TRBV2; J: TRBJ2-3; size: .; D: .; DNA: TGTGCCAGCAGTGAAGGCCACCTCACAGATACGCAGTATTTT; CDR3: CASSEGHLTDTQYF
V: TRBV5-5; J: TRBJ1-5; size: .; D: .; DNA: TGTGCCAGCAGCTTGACGGCCCCCCATCAGCCCCAGCATTTT; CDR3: CASSLTAPHQPQHF
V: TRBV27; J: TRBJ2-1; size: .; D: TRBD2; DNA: TGTGCCAGCGCACTTCTAGCGGCGTACAATGAGCAGTTCTTC; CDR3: CASALLAAYNEQFF
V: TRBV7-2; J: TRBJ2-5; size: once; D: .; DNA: TGTGCCAGCAGCGCCACAGGGATTACGGAGACCCAGTACTTC; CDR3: CASSATGITETQYF
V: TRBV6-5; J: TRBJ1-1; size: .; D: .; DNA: TGTGCCAGCAGTTCTGGGGGGGGGACCACTGAAGCTTTCTTT; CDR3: CASSSGGGTTEAFF
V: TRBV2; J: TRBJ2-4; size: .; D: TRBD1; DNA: TGTGCCAGCAGTACCCGGGACAGGGGTTTGGACATTCAGTACTTC; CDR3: CASSTRDRGLDIQYF
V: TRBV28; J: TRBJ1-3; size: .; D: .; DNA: TGTGCCAGCAGTCCCCGCAACTCTGGAAACACCATATATTTT; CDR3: CASSPRNSGNTIYF
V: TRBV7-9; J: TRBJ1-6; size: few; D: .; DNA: TGTGCCAGCAGCTTAGAGGAGCAAGTACCCCTCCACTTT; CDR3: CASSLEEQVPLHF
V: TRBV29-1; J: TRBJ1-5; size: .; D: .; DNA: TGCAGCGTTGTAGTGGCGCCAAATCAGCCCCAGCATTTT; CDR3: CSVVVAPNQPQHF
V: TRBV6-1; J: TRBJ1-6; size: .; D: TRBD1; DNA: TGTGCCAGCAGTGAAGCGTCGGGACAGGGTATCTCACCCCTCCACTTT; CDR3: CASSEASGQGISPLHF
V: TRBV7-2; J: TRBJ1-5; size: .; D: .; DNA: TGTGCCAGCAGCTTAGCGAGGCAGTTTAGCAATCAGCCCCAGCATTTT; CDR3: CASSLARQFSNQPQHF
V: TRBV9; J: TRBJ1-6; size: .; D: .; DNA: TGTGCCAGCAGCTTAGGACCCGTCTTAGACTCCTATAATTCACCCCTCCACTTT; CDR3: CASSLGPVLDSYNSPLHF
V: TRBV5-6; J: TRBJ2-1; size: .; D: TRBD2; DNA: TGTGCCAGCAGCTTAGAGCGACTAGCGGGGAGCTACAATGAGCAGTTCTTC; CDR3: CASSLERLAGSYNEQFF
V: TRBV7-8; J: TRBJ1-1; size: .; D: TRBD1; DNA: TGTGCCAGCAGCTTACCTGGGGGGGCCGGGACAGCGAACACTGAAGCTTTCTTT; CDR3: CASSLPGGAGTANTEAFF
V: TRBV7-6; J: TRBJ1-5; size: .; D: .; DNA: TGTGCCAGCAGCTTAGAGGGGAGCAATCAGCCCCAGCATTTT; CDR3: CASSLEGSNQPQHF
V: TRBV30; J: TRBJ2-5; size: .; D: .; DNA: TGTGCCTGGAGTGGGGCCTCGGGGGAGACCCAGTACTTC; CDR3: CAWSGASGETQYF
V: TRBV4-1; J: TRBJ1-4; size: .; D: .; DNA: TGCGCCAGCAGCCAAGGACACATTCCGGCTAATGAAAAACTGTTTTTT; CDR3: CASSQGHIPANEKLFF
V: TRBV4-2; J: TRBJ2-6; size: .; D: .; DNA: TGTGCCAGCAGCCAAGATCTTTCAGAATCATTCTCTGGGGCCAACGTCCTGACTTTC; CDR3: CASSQDLSESFSGANVLTF
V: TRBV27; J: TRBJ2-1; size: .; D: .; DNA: TGTGCCAGCAGTTTCCACAGTGTCAATGAGCAGTTCTTC; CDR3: CASSFHSVNEQFF
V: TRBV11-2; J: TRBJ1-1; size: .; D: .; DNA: TGTGCCAGCAGCTCCGTAGTTGAAGCTTTCTTT; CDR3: CASSSVVEAFF
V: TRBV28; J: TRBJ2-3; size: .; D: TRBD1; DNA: TGTGCCAGCAGTTGGCCAGGGGACAGGCCGAGGGATTACACAGATACGCAGTATTTT; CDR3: CASSWPGDRPRDYTDTQYF